The subject of this entry is one T cell receptor (beta chain). Germline assignment: CDR1 SGHTA and CDR2 FQGTGA. This CDR3 is built from 16 residues. V lost 2 bases and J lost 0, with 11 bases in between. This specimen belongs to a study of blood T cell repertoires in COVID-19. As for the study in general: Collection of acute and convalescent COVID-19 samples took place in the United States, Italy and Spain. T cells, B-cell-depleted T cells, or PBMCs provided the cDNA or gDNA that served as material.

Per the original data handling: Estimation of nucleated cell counts was performed using reference gene primer amplification. Measured with immunoSEQ multiplex PCR; TCRdb has only the in-frame clones, and not every one. V and J calls and clone size are given by that table; D and trimming were obtained from the DNA. The sample has 200,000 or so clones; 79% are singletons. This chain joins TRBV7-3 and TRBJ2-1; no definite D call. The clonotype was recovered from a man aged 55-75 years with active or convalescent COVID-19. Sequencing was performed on peripheral blood. Here the CDR3 reads CASSLVQRSSYNEQFF. The CDR3 DNA sequence: TGTGCCAGCAGCTTAGTACAAAGAAGCTCCTACAATGAGCAGTTCTTC.